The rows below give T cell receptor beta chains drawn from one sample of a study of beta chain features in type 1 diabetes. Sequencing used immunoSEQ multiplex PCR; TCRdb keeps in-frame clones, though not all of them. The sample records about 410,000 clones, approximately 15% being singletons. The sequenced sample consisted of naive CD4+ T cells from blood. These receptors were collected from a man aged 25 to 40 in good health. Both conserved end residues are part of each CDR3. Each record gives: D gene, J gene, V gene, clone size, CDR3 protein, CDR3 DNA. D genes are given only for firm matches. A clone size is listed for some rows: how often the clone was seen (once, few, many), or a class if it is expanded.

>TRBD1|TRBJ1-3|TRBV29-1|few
CSVGTGRNTIYF
TGCAGCGTGGGGACAGGGAGAAACACCATATATTTT
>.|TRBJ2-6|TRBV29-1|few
CSARGPGANVLTF
TGCAGCGCCAGGGGTCCTGGGGCCAACGTCCTGACTTTC
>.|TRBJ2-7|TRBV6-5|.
CASSYSKVSYEQYF
TGTGCCAGCAGTTACTCGAAGGTTTCCTACGAGCAGTACTTC
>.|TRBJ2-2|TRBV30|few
CAWSSQGTGELFF
TGTGCCTGGAGTTCACAGGGCACCGGGGAGCTGTTTTTT
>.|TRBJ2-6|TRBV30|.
CAWNPRLSGANVLTF
TGTGCCTGGAATCCGCGCCTCTCTGGGGCCAACGTCCTGACTTTC
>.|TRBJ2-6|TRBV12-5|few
CASERSGANVLTF
TGTGCTAGTGAGAGGTCTGGGGCCAACGTCCTGACTTTC
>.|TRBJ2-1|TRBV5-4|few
CASSLASATYNEQFF
TGTGCCAGCAGCTTGGCCAGCGCCACCTACAATGAGCAGTTCTTC
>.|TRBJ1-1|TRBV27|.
CASSLSRAGTEAFF
TGTGCCAGCAGTTTATCCAGGGCGGGCACTGAAGCTTTCTTT
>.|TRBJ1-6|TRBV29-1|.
CSAGDKQNSPLHF
TGCAGCGCAGGGGACAAACAAAATTCACCCCTCCACTTT
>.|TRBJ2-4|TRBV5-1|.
CATPRAQYF
TGCGCCACCCCCAGGGCCCAGTACTTC
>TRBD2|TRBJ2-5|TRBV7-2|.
CASSLERTRGLAGQETQYF
TGTGCCAGCAGCTTAGAACGTACGAGAGGACTAGCGGGACAAGAGACCCAGTACTTC
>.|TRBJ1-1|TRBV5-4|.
CASSFVGTEAFF
TGTGCCAGCAGTTTCGTAGGCACTGAAGCTTTCTTT